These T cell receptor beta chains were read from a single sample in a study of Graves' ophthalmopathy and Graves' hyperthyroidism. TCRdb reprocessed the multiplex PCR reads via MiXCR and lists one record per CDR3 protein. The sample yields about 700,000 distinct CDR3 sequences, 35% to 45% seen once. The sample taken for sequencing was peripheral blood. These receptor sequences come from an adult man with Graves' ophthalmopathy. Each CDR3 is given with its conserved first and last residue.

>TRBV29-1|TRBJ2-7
CSQRLADYNERYF
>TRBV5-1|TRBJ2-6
CASSLRTGAGANVLTF
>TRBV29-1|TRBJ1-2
CSFWTDNYGYTF
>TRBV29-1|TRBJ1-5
CSVEGTGDQPQHF
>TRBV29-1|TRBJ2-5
CSVVFSQETQYF
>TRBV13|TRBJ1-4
CASTRGGAGEKLFF
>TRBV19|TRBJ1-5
CASSRDRINQPQHF
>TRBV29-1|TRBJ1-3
CSVEDNGNTIYF
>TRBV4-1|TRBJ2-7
CASSLGLAEGYEQYF
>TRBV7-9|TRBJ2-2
CASSPGLAGDLTGELLF
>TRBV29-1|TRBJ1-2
CSAREGGNYGYTF
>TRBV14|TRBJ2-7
CASSPGGRPFSGQYF
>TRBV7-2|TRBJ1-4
CASTMVGGANEKLFF
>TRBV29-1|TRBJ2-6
CSGLVMGSGANVLTF
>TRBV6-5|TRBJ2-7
CASRGDTGSCEQYF
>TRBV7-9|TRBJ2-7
CASSPRVDGIRYEQYF
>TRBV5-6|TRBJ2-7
CASSSTRDRGAYEQYF
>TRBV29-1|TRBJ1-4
CSVEGVTGLRTNEKLFF
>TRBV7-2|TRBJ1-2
CASSQGQDRGRGYTF
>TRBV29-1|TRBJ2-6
CSDSPGANVLTF
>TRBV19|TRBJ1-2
CASSNEGGYTF
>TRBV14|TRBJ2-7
CASSQVGTISYEQYF
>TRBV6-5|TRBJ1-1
CASVSNTEAFF
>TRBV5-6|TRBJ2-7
CASSLAGQVVYEQYF
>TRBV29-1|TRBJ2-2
CSVEQGGGELFF
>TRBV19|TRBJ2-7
CASSRGTPDVYEQYF
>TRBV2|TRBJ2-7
CASSRPTSGAYEQYF
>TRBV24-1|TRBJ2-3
CATNGWPVNTQYF
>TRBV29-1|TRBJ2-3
CSVLSGSTDTQYF
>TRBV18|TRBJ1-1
CASSPDGLAGAFF
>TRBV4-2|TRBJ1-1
CASSVRRDSGPEAFF
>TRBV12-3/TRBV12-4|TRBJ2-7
CASSYSHHYYEQYF
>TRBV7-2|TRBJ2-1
CASSIAGGPPDEQFF
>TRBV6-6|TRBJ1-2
CASSRPLWGQGTF
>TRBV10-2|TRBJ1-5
CASSEGTGSHEHF